One and the same sample provided the 13 T cell receptor beta chains below, sequenced in a study of blood T cell repertoires in COVID-19. Libraries were prepared by immunoSEQ multiplex PCR; TCRdb keeps only in-frame clonotypes and omits some of them. Counted here are 120,000 or so clones, 70% to 85% occurring once; the ten biggest clones make up more than 4.5%. What was sequenced was peripheral blood. The receptor set was obtained from an older woman with acute or convalescent COVID-19.

This chain joins TRBV10-3 and TRBJ1-1, with a possible D match to TRBD1 (6 bases). The CDR3 contains 15 residues. CDR1 ENHRY and CDR2 SYGVKD come from the germline V gene. The germline V and J ends were trimmed by 6 bases and 1 base, with 15 bases remaining between them. The CDR3 loop reads CAIRHREGTNTEAFF. The CDR3 coding sequence is TGTGCCATCAGGCACAGGGAAGGGACGAACACTGAAGCTTTCTTT.

The V call is TRBV6-6, the J call TRBJ1-5; D perhaps matches TRBD1 (5 bases). Trimming removed 7 bases from V and 0 bases from J, with 16 bases in between. Looked up from germline, CDR1 is MNHNY and CDR2 is SVGAGI (reference sequence). The CDR3 has 16 amino acids. CDR3 DNA sequence: TGTGCCAGCACTCAGCGGGGCAGCTATAGCAATCAGCCCCAGCATTTT. Its translation is CASTQRGSYSNQPQHF.

This rearrangement joins TRBV11-2 to TRBJ2-7, with 9 bases identical to TRBD1. Unmatched junction bases numbered 4, after V lost 3 bases and J lost 4 bases. The CDR3 totals 14 residues. Per the germline V gene, CDR1 is SGHAT and CDR2 is FQNNGV. Here the CDR3 DNA reads TGTGCCAGCAGCTTGGGACAGGGATGGTACGAGCAGTACTTC. Its protein product is CASSLGQGWYEQYF.

This clone has just a few counts. The V and J genes are TRBV5-5 and TRBJ2-1, with TRBD2 matching over 8 bases. The CDR3 has 14 residues. Germline V CDR1 and CDR2: SGHKS, YYEKEE (reference sequence). The ends lost 7 bases at V and 5 bases at J; junction bases unmatched: 8. The CDR3 reads CASQGLAGNNEQFF. The CDR3 nucleotides read TGTGCCAGCCAGGGGCTAGCGGGTAACAATGAGCAGTTCTTC.

This clone appeared once. The chain is built from TRBV7-8 and TRBJ1-4, with 9 bases fitting TRBD1. After removal of 5 bases from V and 4 bases from J, the junction contained 5 bases not matched to a gene. The CDR3 spans 15 residues. Per the germline V gene, CDR1 is SGHVS and CDR2 is FQNEAQ. CDR3 DNA: TGTGCCAGCAGCCGAGAGGACAGGGGTAATGAAAAACTGTTTTTT. Residues: CASSREDRGNEKLFF.

The gene calls are TRBV7-7 and TRBJ2-2; possibly TRBD1 for D (5 bases). CDR3 length: 18 residues. Trimming left V 0 bases short and J 4 bases short, with 18 bases between. Germline V gene data show CDR1 as SSHAT and CDR2 as FNYEAQ (reference sequence). CDR3: CASSLAVRADRTTGELFF. In nucleotides, the CDR3 is TGTGCCAGCAGCTTAGCGGTAAGAGCCGACAGAACCACCGGGGAGCTGTTTTTT.

The count of this clone is one. The chain links TRBV19 to TRBJ1-5, with D tentatively TRBD1 (5 bases). The ends were cut back, 8 bases at V and 2 bases at J, with 22 bases in the middle. This CDR3 has 17 residues. Germline lookup yields CDR1 LNHDA and CDR2 SQIVND (reference sequence). The CDR3 DNA is TGTGCCAGTCTGGGTGTCGGGGGTTCTAGGCGCAATCAGCCCCAGCATTTT. This codes for CASLGVGGSRRNQPQHF.

The V call is TRBV18, the J call TRBJ1-6; D call uncertain. The V gene's germline CDR1 is KGHSH and CDR2 LQKENI. With 2 bases removed from V and 7 bases from J, the gap between germline ends came to 6 bases. CDR3 length: 13 residues. DNA of the CDR3: TGTGCCAGCTCACCAAACGAGAATTCACCCCTCCACTTT. Amino acid sequence: CASSPNENSPLHF. The whole variable domain, filled in from reference TRBV18 and TRBJ1-6, reads NAGVMQNPRHLVRRRGQEARLRCSPMKGHSHVYWYRQLPEEGLKFMVYLQKENIIDESGMPKERFSAEFPKEGPSILRIQQVVRGDSAAYFCASSPNENSPLHFGNGTRLTVT.

The V call is TRBV2, the J call TRBJ2-2; 8 bases are shared with TRBD1. Looked up from germline, CDR1 is SNHLY and CDR2 is FYNNEI. The V gene end was trimmed by 7 bases and the J gene end by 5 bases; junction bases not matched to a gene: 9. This CDR3 region has 15 residues. The CDR3 DNA reads TGTGCCAGCAATTCACAGGGGGATGGGACCGGGGAGCTGTTTTTT. The encoded protein is CASNSQGDGTGELFF.

This clone was seen only a few times. The chain links TRBV11-3 to TRBJ2-2; 7 bases map to TRBD1. CDR1 and CDR2 from the germline V gene are SGHNT and YENEEA. With 2 bases clipped from V and 5 bases from J, the junction kept 2 bases outside the gene matches. CDR3 length: 14 amino acids. The CDR3 spells CASSLQGVTGELFF. Written as DNA, the CDR3 is TGTGCCAGCAGCTTACAGGGGGTAACCGGGGAGCTGTTTTTT. Supplemented by reference TRBV11-3 and TRBJ2-2, the full variable domain reads EAGVVQSPRYKIIEKKQPVAFWCNPISGHNTLYWYLQNLGQGPELLIRYENEEAVDDSQLPKDRFSAERLKGVDSTLKIQPAELGDSAVYLCASSLQGVTGELFFGEGSRLTVL.

The V and J genes are TRBV18 and TRBJ2-1, with D tentatively TRBD2 (6 bases). V was trimmed by 1 base and J by 5 bases, leaving 12 bases between them. The CDR3 extends over 15 amino acids. The V gene's germline CDR1 is KGHSH and CDR2 LQKENI. The CDR3 loop is CASSPRRGTNNEQFF. DNA of the CDR3: TGTGCCAGCTCACCACGGAGGGGTACCAACAATGAGCAGTTCTTC. The entire variable domain, with the rest obtained from reference TRBV18 and TRBJ2-1, is as follows: NAGVMQNPRHLVRRRGQEARLRCSPMKGHSHVYWYRQLPEEGLKFMVYLQKENIIDESGMPKERFSAEFPKEGPSILRIQQVVRGDSAAYFCASSPRRGTNNEQFFGPGTRLTVL.

The chain links TRBV4-2 to TRBJ1-2; 11 bases align to TRBD1. V gave up 1 base and J gave up 2 bases; unmatched junction bases: 3. CDR1 is LGHNA, CDR2 YNFKEQ, per germline. CDR3 size: 16 residues. The CDR3 spells CASSQAGTGGNYGYTF. The CDR3, as DNA: TGTGCCAGCAGCCAAGCCGGGACAGGGGGAAACTATGGCTACACCTTC.

The genes are TRBV4-3 and TRBJ1-1; TRBD1 might be the D (5 bases). This CDR3 comprises 14 residues. V lost 1 base to trimming and J lost 3 bases, with 9 bases between them. Germline CDR1 LGHNA, CDR2 YSLEER. The CDR3 reads CASSQGQGYTEAFF. The DNA of the CDR3 is TGCGCCAGCAGCCAAGGCCAGGGCTACACTGAAGCTTTCTTT.